What follows is one T cell receptor (beta chain) and its context. The source of the sample is a study of T cell responses to AZD1222 COVID-19 vaccine. Germline lookup yields CDR1 SGHDT and CDR2 YYEEEE. The CDR3 consists of 16 residues. Trimming removed 4 bases from V and 5 bases from J, with 18 bases in between. The assay was immunoSEQ multiplex PCR, and TCRdb's table has in-frame clones only and misses some. The sample lists about 120,000 clones; approximately 92% were seen once. The sequences come from peripheral blood, collected 28 days after the second dose of the MenACWY control vaccine. The TCR originated in an adult who received the MenACWY meningococcal vaccine as a control. The rearrangement joins TRBV5-6 to TRBJ1-4, with D maybe TRBD1 (6 bases). The CDR3 here is CASSPAGTGRNEKLFF. CDR3 coding DNA: TGTGCCAGCAGCCCCGCCGGTACAGGGAGGAATGAAAAACTGTTTTTT.